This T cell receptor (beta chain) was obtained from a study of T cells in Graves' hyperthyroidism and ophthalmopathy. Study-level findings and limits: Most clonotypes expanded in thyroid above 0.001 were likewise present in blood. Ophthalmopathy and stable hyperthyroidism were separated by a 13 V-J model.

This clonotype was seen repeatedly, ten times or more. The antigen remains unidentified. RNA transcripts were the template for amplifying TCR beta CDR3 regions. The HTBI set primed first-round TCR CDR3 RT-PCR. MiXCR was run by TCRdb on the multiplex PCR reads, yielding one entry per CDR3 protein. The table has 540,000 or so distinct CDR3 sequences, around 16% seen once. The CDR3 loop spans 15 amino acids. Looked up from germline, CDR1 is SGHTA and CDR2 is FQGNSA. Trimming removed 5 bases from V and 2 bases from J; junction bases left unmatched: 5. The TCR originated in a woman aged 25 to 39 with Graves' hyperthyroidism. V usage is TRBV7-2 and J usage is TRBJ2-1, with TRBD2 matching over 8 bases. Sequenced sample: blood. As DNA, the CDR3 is TGTGCCAGCAGCCAGCGGGAGTCAACCTACAATGAGCAGTTCTTC. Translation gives CASSQRESTYNEQFF.